Given below is one T cell receptor beta chain in context. At least ten counts were recorded for this clonotype. Its antigen is still unknown. Per-base qualities were not stored, and no clone one base away is much larger. The sample was run on an Illumina HiSeq 1500. Using fastp at Q25 and MiXCR, TCRdb reprocessed the public reads and kept productive beta chains. Rows with one shared CDR3 protein collapse into an entry with the most common genes and DNA. In this sample the table shows under 200,000 distinct CDR3 sequences, about a tenth of which occur a single time. The ten largest account for about 4.6% of the sample. This sample is drawn from a study of T cell repertoires in cytomegalovirus infection (dated by TCRdb to the late 2010s). For the wider study: Because public TCR beta signatures pointed to carriage of CMV infection together with the matching HLA type, the HLA type of each donor mattered for the analysis. Paper-wide results and their limitations: The ex vivo response was dominated by HLA-C-restricted CMV-specific TCR beta clonotypes, which also provided the single most frequent clonotype in two of eight donors. In both this cohort and an independent roughly 400-donor cohort, the cumulative frequency of public TCR beta family members distinguished carriers of CMV infection plus the relevant HLA type.

The CDR3 has 17 amino acids, counting the end cysteine and phenylalanine. CDR3 DNA only is kept here, 51 bases in frame from base 1. Looking up the germline V gene yields CDR1 SGHTA and CDR2 FQGTGA. Trimming takes 2 bases from V and 3 bases from J, and the germline ends sit 17 bases apart. The rearrangement combines TRBV7-3 with TRBJ2-1, with the D call tentatively TRBD1 or TRBD2, each fitting 5 bases. The specimen sequenced was PBMCs. This TCR derives from a human donor in good health (CMV status not recorded). Some clones in this sample may be carry-over from other donors' samples. The bases are TGTGCCAGCAGCTTAGGACTGGGGGAGACGGTCTACAATGAGCAGTTCTTC. This gives the protein CASSLGLGETVYNEQFF.